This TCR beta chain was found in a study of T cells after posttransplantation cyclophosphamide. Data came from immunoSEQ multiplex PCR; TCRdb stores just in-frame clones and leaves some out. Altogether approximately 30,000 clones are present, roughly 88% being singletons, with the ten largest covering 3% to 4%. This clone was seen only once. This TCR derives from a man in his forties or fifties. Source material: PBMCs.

DNA for the CDR3: TGTGCCAGCAGCCTAAGAAGACAGTACACCGGGGAGCTGTTTTTT. Protein sequence: CASSLRRQYTGELFF. The chain links TRBV14 to TRBJ2-2; D is perhaps TRBD1 (5 bases). CDR3 length equals 15 residues. Germline values: CDR1 SGHDN, CDR2 FVKESK. Trimming removed 4 bases at V and 3 bases at J, with 12 bases between.